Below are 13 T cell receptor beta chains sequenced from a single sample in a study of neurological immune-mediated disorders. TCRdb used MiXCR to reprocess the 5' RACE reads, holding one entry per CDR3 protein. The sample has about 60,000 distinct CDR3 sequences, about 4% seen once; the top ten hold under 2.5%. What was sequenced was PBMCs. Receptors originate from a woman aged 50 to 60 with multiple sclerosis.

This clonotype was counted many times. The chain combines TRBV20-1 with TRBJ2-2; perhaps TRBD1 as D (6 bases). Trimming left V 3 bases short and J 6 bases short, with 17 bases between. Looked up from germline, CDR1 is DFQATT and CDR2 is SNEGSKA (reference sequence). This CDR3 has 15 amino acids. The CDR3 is CSASYHGKGAGELFF. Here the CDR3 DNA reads TGCAGTGCTAGTTACCACGGAAAGGGGGCCGGGGAGCTGTTTTTT.

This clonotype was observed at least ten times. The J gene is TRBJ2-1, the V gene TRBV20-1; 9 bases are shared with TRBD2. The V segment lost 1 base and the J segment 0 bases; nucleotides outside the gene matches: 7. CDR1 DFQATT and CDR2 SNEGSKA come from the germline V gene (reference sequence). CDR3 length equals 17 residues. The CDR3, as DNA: TGCAGTGCTAGAGGTGGGATTAGCGGGAGCTCCTACAATGAGCAGTTCTTC. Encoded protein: CSARGGISGSSYNEQFF.

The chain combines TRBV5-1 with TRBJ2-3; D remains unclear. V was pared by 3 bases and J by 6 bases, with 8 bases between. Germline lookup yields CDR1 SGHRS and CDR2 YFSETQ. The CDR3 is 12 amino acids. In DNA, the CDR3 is TGCGCCAGCAGCTACGGTCTGGATACGCAGTATTTT. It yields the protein CASSYGLDTQYF.

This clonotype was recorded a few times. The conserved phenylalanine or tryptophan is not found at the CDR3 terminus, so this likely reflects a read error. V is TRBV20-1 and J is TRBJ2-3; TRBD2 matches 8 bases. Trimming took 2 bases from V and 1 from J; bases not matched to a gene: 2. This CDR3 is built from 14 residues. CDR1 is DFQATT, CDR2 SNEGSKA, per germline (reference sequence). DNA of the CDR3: TGCAGTGCTAGACCGGGACTAGGCACAGATACGCAGTATTCT. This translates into CSARPGLGTDTQYS.

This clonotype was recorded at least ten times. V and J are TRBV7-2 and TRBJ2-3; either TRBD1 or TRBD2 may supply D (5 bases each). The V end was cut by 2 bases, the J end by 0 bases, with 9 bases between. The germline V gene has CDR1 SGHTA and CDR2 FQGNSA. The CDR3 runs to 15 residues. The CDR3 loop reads CASSLTGASTDTQYF. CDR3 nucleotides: TGTGCCAGCAGCTTAACCGGGGCTAGCACAGATACGCAGTATTTT. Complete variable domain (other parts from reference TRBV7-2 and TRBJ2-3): GAGVSQSPSNKVTEKGKDVELRCDPISGHTALYWYRQSLGQGLEFLIYFQGNSAPDKSGLPSDRFSAERTGGSVSTLTIQRTQQEDSAVYLCASSLTGASTDTQYFGPGTRLTVL.

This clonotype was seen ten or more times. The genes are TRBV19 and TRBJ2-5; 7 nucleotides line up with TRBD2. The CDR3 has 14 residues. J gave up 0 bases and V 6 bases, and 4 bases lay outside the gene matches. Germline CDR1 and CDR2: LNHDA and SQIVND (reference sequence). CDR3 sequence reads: CASSPGGYQETQYF. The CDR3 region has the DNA TGTGCCAGTAGCCCGGGAGGATACCAAGAGACCCAGTACTTC.

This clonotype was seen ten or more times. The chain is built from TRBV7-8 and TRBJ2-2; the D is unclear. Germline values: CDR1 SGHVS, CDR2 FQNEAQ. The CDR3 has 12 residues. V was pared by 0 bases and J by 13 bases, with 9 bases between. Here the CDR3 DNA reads TGTGCCAGCAGCTTAGCCAGTTCTTGGCTGTTTTTT. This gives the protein CASSLASSWLFF.

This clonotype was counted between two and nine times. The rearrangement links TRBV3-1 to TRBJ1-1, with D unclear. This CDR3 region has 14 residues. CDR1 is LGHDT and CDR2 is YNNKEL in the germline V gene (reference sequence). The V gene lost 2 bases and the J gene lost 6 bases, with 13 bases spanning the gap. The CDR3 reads CASSQFRLGPEAFF. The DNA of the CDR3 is TGTGCCAGCAGCCAATTTAGACTGGGCCCTGAAGCTTTCTTT.

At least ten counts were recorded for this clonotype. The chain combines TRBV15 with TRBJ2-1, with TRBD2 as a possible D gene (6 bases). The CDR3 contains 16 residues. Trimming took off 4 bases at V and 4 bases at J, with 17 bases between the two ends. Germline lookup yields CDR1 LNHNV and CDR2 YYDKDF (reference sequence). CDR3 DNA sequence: TGTGCCACCAGCACCCCCCGGAGCGGGCCTTACAATGAGCAGTTCTTC. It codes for CATSTPRSGPYNEQFF.

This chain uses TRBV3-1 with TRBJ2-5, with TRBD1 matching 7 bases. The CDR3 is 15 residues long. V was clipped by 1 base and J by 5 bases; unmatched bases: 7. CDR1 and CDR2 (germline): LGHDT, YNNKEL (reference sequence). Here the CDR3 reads CASSQGVGGFETQYF. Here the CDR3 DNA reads TGTGCCAGCAGCCAAGGAGTAGGGGGCTTCGAGACCCAGTACTTC.

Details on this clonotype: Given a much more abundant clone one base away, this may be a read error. The chain's CDR3 is CASSIRHMENQYF. In DNA, the CDR3 is TGTGCCAGCAGTATCCGTCACATGGAGAACCAGTACTTC. The V and J genes are TRBV12-3 or TRBV12-4 and TRBJ2-5, with D unresolved. The CDR3 length is 13 residues.

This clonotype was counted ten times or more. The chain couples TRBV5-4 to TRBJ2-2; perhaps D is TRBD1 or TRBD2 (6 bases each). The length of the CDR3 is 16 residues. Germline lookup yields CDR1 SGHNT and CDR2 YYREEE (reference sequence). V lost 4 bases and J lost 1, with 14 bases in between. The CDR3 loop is CASSIGGPRNTGELFF. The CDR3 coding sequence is TGTGCCAGCAGCATCGGGGGCCCTAGGAACACCGGGGAGCTGTTTTTT. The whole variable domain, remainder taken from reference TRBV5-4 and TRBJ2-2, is ETGVTQSPTHLIKTRGQQVTLRCSSQSGHNTVSWYQQALGQGPQFIFQYYREEENGRGNFPPRFSGLQFPNYSSELNVNALELDDSALYLCASSIGGPRNTGELFFGEGSRLTVL.

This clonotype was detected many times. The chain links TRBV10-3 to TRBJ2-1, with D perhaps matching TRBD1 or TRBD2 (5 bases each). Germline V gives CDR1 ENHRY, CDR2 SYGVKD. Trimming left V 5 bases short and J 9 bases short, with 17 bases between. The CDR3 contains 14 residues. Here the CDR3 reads CAISNRDQRGEQFF. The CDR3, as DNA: TGTGCCATCAGTAACCGGGACCAACGAGGTGAGCAGTTCTTC.